The clone carrying this T cell receptor beta chain was seen many times. Its antigen remains unidentified. This entry belongs to a study of regulatory T cells in long-lasting Graves disease. The time point: newly diagnosed GD, antithyroid drugs for less than 3 months. Extracted RNA from PBMCs served as the source of the TCR library. Graves' disease was diagnosed by American Thyroid Association guidelines. According to the study, TCR beta libraries were built with iRepertoire HTBI primers and CDR3-region Arm-PCR. Per the original methods: Looking across samples, the authors found some 60 TRBV and 13 to 15 TRBJ segments. TCRdb independently ran MiXCR on the multiplex PCR reads; one entry per CDR3 protein. These V and J calls rely on TCRdb rather than the paper's analysis. The sample contains almost 450,000 distinct CDR3 sequences, roughly 17% of which appear only once. J gave up 4 bases and V 5 bases, and 1 base lay outside the gene matches. From germline, CDR1 is MDHEN and CDR2 SYDVKM. CDR3 length: 12 residues.

Findings of the study overall: With a small sample size, accuracy may have been reduced.

This same sample was also part of a study on T cells in Graves' hyperthyroidism and ophthalmopathy. Turning to that study: A model built on 13 V-J features separated ophthalmopathy from stable hyperthyroidism.

Sequences were derived from peripheral blood mononuclear cells (PBMCs), sampled at new diagnosis, from a patient treated with antithyroid drugs. V is TRBV28 and J is TRBJ1-1, with TRBD1 matching 7 bases. The clonotype originates from a woman in her 30s with Graves disease. The CDR3 sequence: CASSDRVTEAFF. The CDR3, as DNA: TGTGCCAGCAGTGACAGGGTCACTGAAGCTTTCTTT.